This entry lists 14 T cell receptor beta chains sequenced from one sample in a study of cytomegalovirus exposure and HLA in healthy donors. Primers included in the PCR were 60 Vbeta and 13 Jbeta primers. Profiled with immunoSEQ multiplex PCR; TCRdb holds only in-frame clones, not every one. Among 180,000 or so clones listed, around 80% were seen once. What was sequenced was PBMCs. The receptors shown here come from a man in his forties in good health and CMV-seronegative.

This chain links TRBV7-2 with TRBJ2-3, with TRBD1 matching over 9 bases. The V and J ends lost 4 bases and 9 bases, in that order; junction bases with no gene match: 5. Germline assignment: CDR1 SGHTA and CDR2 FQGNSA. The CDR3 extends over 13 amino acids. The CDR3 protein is CASSSRTGETQYF. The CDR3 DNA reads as TGTGCCAGCAGCTCCCGGACAGGGGAAACGCAGTATTTT.

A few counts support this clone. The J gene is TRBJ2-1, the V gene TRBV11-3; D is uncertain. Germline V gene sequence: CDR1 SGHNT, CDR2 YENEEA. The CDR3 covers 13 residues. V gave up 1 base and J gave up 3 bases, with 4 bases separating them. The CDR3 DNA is TGTGCCAGCAGCTTAGCCGGCTACAATGAGCAGTTCTTC. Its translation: CASSLAGYNEQFF.

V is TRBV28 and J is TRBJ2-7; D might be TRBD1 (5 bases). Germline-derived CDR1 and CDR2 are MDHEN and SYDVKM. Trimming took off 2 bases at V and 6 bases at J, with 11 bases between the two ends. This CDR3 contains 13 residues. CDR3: CASSLNQGGEQYF. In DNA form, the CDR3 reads TGTGCCAGCAGTTTAAACCAGGGTGGCGAGCAGTACTTC.

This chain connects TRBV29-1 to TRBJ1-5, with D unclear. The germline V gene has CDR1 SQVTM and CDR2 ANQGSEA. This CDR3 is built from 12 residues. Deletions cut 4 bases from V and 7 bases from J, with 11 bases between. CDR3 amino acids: CSVGTGEQPQHF. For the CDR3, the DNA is TGCAGCGTTGGGACCGGGGAACAGCCCCAGCATTTT.

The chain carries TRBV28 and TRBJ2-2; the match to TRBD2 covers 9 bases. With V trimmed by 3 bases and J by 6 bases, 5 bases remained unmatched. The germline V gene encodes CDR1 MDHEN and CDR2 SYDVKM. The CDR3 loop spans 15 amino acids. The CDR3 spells CASSFSGRGSGELFF. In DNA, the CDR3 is TGTGCCAGCAGTTTTAGCGGGAGAGGATCCGGGGAGCTGTTTTTT.

CDR3 DNA: TGTGCCAGCAGTTTGGCCTCTGGGGGGAATGTGTATGGCTACACCTTC. Protein: CASSLASGGNVYGYTF. The chain employs TRBV28 and TRBJ1-2, with D possibly matching TRBD1 (5 bases). Germline values: CDR1 MDHEN, CDR2 SYDVKM. Trimming shortened V by 3 bases and J by 5 bases, and 19 bases separated the two germline ends. The CDR3 totals 16 residues.

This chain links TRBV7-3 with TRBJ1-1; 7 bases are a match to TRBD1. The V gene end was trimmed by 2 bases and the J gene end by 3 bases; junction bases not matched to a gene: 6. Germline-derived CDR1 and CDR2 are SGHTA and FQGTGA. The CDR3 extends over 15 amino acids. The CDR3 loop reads CASSLLSGQYTEAFF. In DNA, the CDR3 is TGTGCCAGCAGCTTATTATCGGGACAGTACACTGAAGCTTTCTTT.

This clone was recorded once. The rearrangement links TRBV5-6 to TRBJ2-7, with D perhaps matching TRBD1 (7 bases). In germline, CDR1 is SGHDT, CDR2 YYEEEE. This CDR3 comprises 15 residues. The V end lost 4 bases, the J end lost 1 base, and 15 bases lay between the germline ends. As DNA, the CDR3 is TGTGCCAGCAGCACGGGCAGGGGGAGGTCCTACGAGCAGTACTTC. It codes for CASSTGRGRSYEQYF.

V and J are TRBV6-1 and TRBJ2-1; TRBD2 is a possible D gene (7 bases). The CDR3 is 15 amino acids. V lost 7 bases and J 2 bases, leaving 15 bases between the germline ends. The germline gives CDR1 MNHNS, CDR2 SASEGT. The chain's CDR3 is CASMSRGATYNEQFF. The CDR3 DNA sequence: TGTGCCAGCATGTCCCGGGGGGCGACCTACAATGAGCAGTTCTTC.

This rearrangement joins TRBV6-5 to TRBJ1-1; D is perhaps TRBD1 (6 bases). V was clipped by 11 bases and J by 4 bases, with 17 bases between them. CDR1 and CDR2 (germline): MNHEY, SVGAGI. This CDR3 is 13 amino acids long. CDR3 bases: TGTGCCGCCAGTTTTAGGGGGTTCACTGAAGCTTTCTTT. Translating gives CAASFRGFTEAFF.

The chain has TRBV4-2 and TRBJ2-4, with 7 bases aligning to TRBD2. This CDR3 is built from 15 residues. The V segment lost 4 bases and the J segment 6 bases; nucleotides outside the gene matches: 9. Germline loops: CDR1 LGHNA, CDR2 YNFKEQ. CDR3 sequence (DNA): TGTGCCAGCAGCCGAGAAGCGGGGACCTCAAACATTCAGTACTTC. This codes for CASSREAGTSNIQYF.

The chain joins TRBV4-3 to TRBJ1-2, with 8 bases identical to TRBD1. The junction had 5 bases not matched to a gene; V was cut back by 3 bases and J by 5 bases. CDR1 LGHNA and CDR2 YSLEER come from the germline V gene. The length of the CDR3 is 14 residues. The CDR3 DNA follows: TGCGCCAGCAGCCACTCCGGACAGGGATATGGCTACACCTTC. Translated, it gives CASSHSGQGYGYTF.

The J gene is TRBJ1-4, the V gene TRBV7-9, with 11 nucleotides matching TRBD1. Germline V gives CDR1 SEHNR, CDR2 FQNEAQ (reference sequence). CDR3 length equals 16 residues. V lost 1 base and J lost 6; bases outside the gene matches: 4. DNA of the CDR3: TGTGCCAGCAGCTTAGGAGGACAGGGGGCGCATGAAAAACTGTTTTTT. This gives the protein CASSLGGQGAHEKLFF.

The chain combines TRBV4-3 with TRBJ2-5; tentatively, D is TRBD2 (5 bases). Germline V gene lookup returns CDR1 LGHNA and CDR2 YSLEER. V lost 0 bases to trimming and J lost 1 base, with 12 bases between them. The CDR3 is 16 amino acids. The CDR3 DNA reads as TGCGCCAGCAGCCAAGATGGGGTAGCGTTCCAAGAGACCCAGTACTTC. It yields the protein CASSQDGVAFQETQYF.